This T cell receptor beta chain came from a study of beta chain features in type 1 diabetes. This clone was picked up a small number of times. CDR1 is GTSNPN, CDR2 SVGIG, per germline (reference sequence). CDR3 length equals 12 residues. Trimming stripped 3 bases from V and 7 bases from J, with 12 bases between. The isolated RNA, all of it, was reverse transcribed, so expressed TCRB transcripts were what got sequenced. The read count averaged roughly 4 million across naive, central memory and regulatory T cell samples. The method was immunoSEQ multiplex PCR; TCRdb's version includes in-frame clones alone and lacks a portion of them. The sample lists around 350,000 clones, roughly 12% occurring once.

This TCR was recovered from a man between 18 and 35 years old in good health. The chain recombines TRBV30 with TRBJ1-1; D gene unclear. Sequencing input: naive CD4+ T cells from blood. The CDR3 DNA reads as TGTGCCTGGAGGCGCCTAGGGAGTGAAGCTTTCTTT. It yields the protein CAWRRLGSEAFF.